A single sample gave rise to the 12 T cell receptor beta chains below, sequenced in a study of beta chain features in type 1 diabetes (dated by TCRdb to 2016 to 2018). The paper as a whole reports these results and caveats: Type 1 diabetes patients showed a moderate but significant shortening of TCRB CDR3 length in all four CD4+ subsets.

Library preparation was by the immunoSEQ multiplex PCR assay. The entire amount of isolated RNA was reverse transcribed using the High Capacity cDNA Reverse Transcription Kit, so the sequenced TCRB transcripts were expressed ones. This immuneACCESS table, as held by TCRdb, lists in-frame sequences with V and J called but not all clones. Of the missing ones, under half trace to an unresolved V gene in checked studies; the others have no known cause. A total of hundreds of thousands of clones appear in this sample, 11% to 15% of them only once. The leading ten clones occupy approximately 0.039% of the sample. Their antigens are not known. The sequencing sample was made of naive CD4+ T cells from blood. Explained via the paper, the cell subset or site label denotes: true naive CD4+ T cells. All receptors come from a man younger than 35 with type 1 diabetes.

The table lists this clone with a few counts. The rearrangement uses TRBV6-5 and TRBJ2-7, with 9 bases that match TRBD1. The trim removed 2 bases at V and 2 bases at J, leaving 1 base unmatched. The germline V gene encodes CDR1 MNHEY and CDR2 SVGAGI. The CDR3 extends over 14 amino acids. The CDR3: CASSYDRGTYEQYF. For the CDR3, the DNA is TGTGCCAGCAGTTACGACAGGGGGACCTACGAGCAGTACTTC.

CDR3: CASSTVHREGLGTQYF. DNA for the CDR3: TGCGCCAGCAGCACGGTTCACAGGGAAGGACTGGGGACCCAGTACTTC. The rearrangement uses TRBV5-1 and TRBJ2-5; D perhaps matches TRBD1 (6 bases). Germline CDR1 and CDR2: SGHRS and YFSETQ. This CDR3 spans 16 amino acids. Trimming took off 4 bases at V and 7 bases at J, with 23 bases between the two ends.

This clone was counted only a few times. The V and J genes are TRBV4-1 and TRBJ1-4; no definite D call. V shed 1 base and J shed 8 bases, with 5 bases lying between them. This CDR3 contains 12 residues. Germline V lookup: CDR1 MGHRA, CDR2 YSYEKL. For the CDR3, the DNA is TGCGCCAGCAGCCAAGTTTCCGAAAAACTGTTTTTT. Amino acid sequence: CASSQVSEKLFF.

V usage is TRBV15 and J usage is TRBJ2-5, with D maybe TRBD1 (6 bases). The better agreement between TRBJ2-7 and the DNA end casts doubt on the J call. CDR3 length equals 14 residues. Germline loops: CDR1 LNHNV, CDR2 YYDKDF (reference sequence). The CDR3 sequence: CATSRDWQGYEQYF. For the CDR3, the DNA is TGTGCCACCAGCAGAGACTGGCAGGGGTACGAGCAGTACTTC.

This rearrangement joins TRBV19 to TRBJ2-2, with D possibly being TRBD2 (6 bases). The CDR3 has 15 residues. The V end lost 5 bases, the J end lost 2 bases, and 12 bases lay between the germline ends. CDR1 is LNHDA and CDR2 is SQIVND in the germline V gene (reference sequence). The CDR3 DNA sequence: TGTGCCAGTAGTTCTGGAGGGGCAAACACCGGGGAGCTGTTTTTT. Its protein is CASSSGGANTGELFF. Filled out from reference TRBV19 and TRBJ2-2, the complete variable domain reads DGGITQSPKYLFRKEGQNVTLSCEQNLNHDAMYWYRQDPGQGLRLIYYSQIVNDFQKGDIAEGYSVSREKKESFPLTVTSAQKNPTAFYLCASSSGGANTGELFFGEGSRLTVL.

CDR3 sequence (DNA): TGTGCCAGTCGTAGGATGAACACTGAAGCTTTCTTT. It specifies CASRRMNTEAFF. The J gene is TRBJ1-1, the V gene TRBV28; D unresolved. The germline V and J ends were trimmed by 9 bases and 0 bases, with 8 bases remaining between them. Germline V gives CDR1 MDHEN, CDR2 SYDVKM. This CDR3 contains 12 residues. Variable domain in full (rest from reference TRBV28 and TRBJ1-1): DVKVTQSSRYLVKRTGEKVFLECVQDMDHENMFWYRQDPGLGLRLIYFSYDVKMKEKGDIPEGYSVSREKKERFSLILESASTNQTSMYLCASRRMNTEAFFGQGTRLTVV.

This clone was detected a few times. V and J are TRBV14 and TRBJ2-5; D gene unclear. The ends were cut back, 5 bases at V and 7 bases at J, with 14 bases in the middle. The CDR3 has 13 residues. Per germline, CDR1 SGHDN and CDR2 FVKESK. The CDR3 coding sequence is TGTGCCAGCAGCGGCCCGCCCGAATGGACCCAGTACTTC. Encoded protein: CASSGPPEWTQYF.

The J gene is TRBJ1-2, the V gene TRBV11-2; maybe TRBD1 (6 bases). This CDR3 is 13 amino acids long. Trimming shortened V by 5 bases and J by 4 bases, and 11 bases separated the two germline ends. Per the germline V gene, CDR1 is SGHAT and CDR2 is FQNNGV. The CDR3 bases are TGTGCCAGCAGCCCCGGACAGTCCTATGGCTACACCTTC. Residues: CASSPGQSYGYTF.

This clone was detected a few times. The gene calls are TRBV29-1 and TRBJ2-3, with D perhaps given as TRBD1 or TRBD2 (5 bases each). Germline CDR1 is SQVTM and CDR2 is ANQGSEA. The CDR3 length is 13 residues. Trimming pared 6 bases from V and 5 bases from J, leaving 15 bases between. CDR3 nucleotide sequence: TGCAGCGTGGGGGACCTCGAGGGAGATACGCAGTATTTT. Encoded protein: CSVGDLEGDTQYF.

This clone was counted between two and nine times. This chain uses TRBV10-3 with TRBJ1-2; D possibly corresponds to TRBD1 (5 bases). The CDR3 covers 14 residues. The germline V gene has CDR1 ENHRY and CDR2 SYGVKD. Between the trimmed V and J ends, which lost 10 bases and 8 bases, there was a span of 23 bases. The CDR3 here is CATVAGPGQGGYTF. The CDR3, as DNA: TGTGCCACCGTAGCAGGGCCAGGTCAAGGAGGCTACACCTTC.

This clone came up a few times. The rearrangement joins TRBV5-6 to TRBJ2-5; D could derive from TRBD1 or TRBD2 (5 bases each). From germline, CDR1 is SGHDT and CDR2 YYEEEE. The CDR3 is made up of 16 amino acids. The germline V and J ends were trimmed by 0 bases and 1 base, with 13 bases remaining between them. In nucleotides, the CDR3 is TGTGCCAGCAGCTTGGTGGGGGATAATTTCCAAGAGACCCAGTACTTC. It is translated as CASSLVGDNFQETQYF.

The chain is built from TRBV7-3 and TRBJ2-2; D remains unclear. CDR1 is SGHTA, CDR2 FQGTGA, per germline. The CDR3 consists of 15 residues. Trimming removed 2 bases at V and 2 bases at J, with 9 bases between. The CDR3 DNA follows: TGTGCCAGCAGCTTAGAGTACTCAAACACCGGGGAGCTGTTTTTT. Translated: CASSLEYSNTGELFF.